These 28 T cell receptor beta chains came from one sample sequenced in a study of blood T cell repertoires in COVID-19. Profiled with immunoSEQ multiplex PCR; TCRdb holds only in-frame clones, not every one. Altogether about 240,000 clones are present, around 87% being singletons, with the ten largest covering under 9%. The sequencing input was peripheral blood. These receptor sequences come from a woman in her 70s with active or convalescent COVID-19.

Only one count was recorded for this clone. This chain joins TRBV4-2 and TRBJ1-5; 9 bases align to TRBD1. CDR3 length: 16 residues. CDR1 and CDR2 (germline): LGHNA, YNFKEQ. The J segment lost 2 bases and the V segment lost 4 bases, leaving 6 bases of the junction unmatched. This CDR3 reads CASSLGTGSGNQPQHF. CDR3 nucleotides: TGTGCCAGCAGCCTCGGGACAGGGTCGGGCAATCAGCCCCAGCATTTT.

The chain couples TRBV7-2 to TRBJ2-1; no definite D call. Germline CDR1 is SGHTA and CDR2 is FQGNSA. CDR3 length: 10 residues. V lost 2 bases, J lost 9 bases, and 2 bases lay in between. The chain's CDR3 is CASSLREQFF. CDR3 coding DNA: TGTGCCAGCAGCTTACGTGAGCAGTTCTTC.

In DNA, the CDR3 is TGTGCCAGCAGTGACTCGAGGGAACAGGAGGGGCACTACGAGCAGTACTTC. Its translation is CASSDSREQEGHYEQYF. The chain links TRBV6-4 to TRBJ2-7; tentative D call: TRBD2 (6 bases). The germline gives CDR1 MRHNA, CDR2 SNTAGT. CDR3 length: 17 amino acids. V was cut by 0 bases and J by 3 bases, with 18 bases left in between.

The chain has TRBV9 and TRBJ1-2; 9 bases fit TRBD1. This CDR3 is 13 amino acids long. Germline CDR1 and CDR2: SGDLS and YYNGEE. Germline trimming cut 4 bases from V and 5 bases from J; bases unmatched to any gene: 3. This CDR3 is CASSRQGEYGYTF. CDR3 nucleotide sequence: TGTGCCAGCAGCCGACAGGGGGAGTATGGCTACACCTTC.

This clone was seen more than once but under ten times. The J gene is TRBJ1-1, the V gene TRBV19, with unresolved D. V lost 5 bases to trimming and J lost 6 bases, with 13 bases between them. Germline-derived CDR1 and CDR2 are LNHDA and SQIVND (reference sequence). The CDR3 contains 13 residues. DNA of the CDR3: TGTGCCAGTAGTCCCAATAACGGTGCTGAAGCTTTCTTT. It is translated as CASSPNNGAEAFF.

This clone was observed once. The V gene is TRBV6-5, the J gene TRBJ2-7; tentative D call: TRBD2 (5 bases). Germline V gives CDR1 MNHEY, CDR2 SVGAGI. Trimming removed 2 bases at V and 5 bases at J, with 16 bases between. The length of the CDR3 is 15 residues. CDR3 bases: TGTGCCAGCAGTTACCCGACGGGGTCAGGACACGAGCAGTACTTC. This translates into CASSYPTGSGHEQYF.

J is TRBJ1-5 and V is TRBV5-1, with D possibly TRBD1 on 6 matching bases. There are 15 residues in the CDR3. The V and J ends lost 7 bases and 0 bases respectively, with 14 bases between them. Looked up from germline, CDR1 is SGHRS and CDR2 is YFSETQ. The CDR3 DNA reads TGCGCCAGCGCATCAAAGGGGGATAGCAATCAGCCCCAGCATTTT. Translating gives CASASKGDSNQPQHF.

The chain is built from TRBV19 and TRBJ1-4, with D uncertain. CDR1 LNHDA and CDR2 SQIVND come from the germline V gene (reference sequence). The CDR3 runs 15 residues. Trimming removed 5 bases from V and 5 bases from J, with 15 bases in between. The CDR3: CASSAQNGENEKLFF. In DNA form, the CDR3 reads TGTGCCAGTAGTGCCCAAAACGGGGAGAATGAAAAACTGTTTTTT.

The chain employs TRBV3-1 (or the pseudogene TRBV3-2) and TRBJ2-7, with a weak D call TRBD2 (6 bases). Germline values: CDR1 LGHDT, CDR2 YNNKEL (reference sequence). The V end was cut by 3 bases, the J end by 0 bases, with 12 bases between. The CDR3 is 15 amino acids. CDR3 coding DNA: TGTGCCAGCAGCCACTCCGGGACTTCCTCCTACGAGCAGTACTTC. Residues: CASSHSGTSSYEQYF.

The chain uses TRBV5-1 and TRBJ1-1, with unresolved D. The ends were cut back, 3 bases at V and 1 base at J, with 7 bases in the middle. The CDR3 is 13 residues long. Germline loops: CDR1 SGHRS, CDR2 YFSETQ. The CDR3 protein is CASSSSENTEAFF. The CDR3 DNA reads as TGCGCCAGCAGCTCCTCAGAGAACACTGAAGCTTTCTTT.

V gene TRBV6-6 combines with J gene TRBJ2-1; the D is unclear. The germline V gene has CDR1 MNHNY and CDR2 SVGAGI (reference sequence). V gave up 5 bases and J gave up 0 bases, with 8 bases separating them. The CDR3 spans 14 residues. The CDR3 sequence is CASSISGSYNEQFF. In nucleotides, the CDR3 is TGTGCCAGCAGTATTAGTGGCTCCTACAATGAGCAGTTCTTC.

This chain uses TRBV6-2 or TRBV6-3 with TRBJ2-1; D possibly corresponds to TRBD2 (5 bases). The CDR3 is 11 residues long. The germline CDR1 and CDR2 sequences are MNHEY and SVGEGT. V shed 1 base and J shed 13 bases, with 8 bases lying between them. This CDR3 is CASSYLLEQFF. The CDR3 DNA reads TGTGCCAGCAGTTACTTACTAGAACAGTTCTTC.

CDR3 nucleotide sequence: TGTGCCAGTAGTCCAAGGACAGGGGCAGATAATTCACCCCTCCACTTT. Translation gives CASSPRTGADNSPLHF. The V and J genes are TRBV19 and TRBJ1-6; TRBD1 agrees at 9 bases. This CDR3 has 16 residues. V was clipped by 5 bases and J by 5 bases; unmatched bases: 7. The germline CDR1 and CDR2 sequences are LNHDA and SQIVND (reference sequence).

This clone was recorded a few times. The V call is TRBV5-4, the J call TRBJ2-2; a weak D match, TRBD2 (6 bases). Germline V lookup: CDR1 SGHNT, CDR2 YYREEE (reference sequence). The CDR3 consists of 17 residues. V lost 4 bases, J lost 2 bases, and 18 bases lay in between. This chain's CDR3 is CASSLLGGETNTGELFF. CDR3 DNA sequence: TGTGCCAGCAGCCTCCTAGGCGGGGAAACAAACACCGGGGAGCTGTTTTTT.

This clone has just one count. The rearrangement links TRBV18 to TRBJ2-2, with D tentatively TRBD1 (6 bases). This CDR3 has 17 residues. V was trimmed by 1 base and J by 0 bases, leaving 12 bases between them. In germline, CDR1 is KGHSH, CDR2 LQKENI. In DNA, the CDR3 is TGTGCCAGCTCACCACGGTCCGGGACATCGAACACCGGGGAGCTGTTTTTT. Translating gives CASSPRSGTSNTGELFF.

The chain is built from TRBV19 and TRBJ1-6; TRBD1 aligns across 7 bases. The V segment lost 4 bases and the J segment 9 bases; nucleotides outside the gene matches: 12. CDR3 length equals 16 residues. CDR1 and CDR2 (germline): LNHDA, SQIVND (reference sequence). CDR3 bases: TGTGCCAGTAGTAGTTCGACAGGGACGAGGACTTCACCCCTCCACTTT. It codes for CASSSSTGTRTSPLHF. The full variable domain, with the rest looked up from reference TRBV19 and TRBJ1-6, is DGGITQSPKYLFRKEGQNVTLSCEQNLNHDAMYWYRQDPGQGLRLIYYSQIVNDFQKGDIAEGYSVSREKKESFPLTVTSAQKNPTAFYLCASSSSTGTRTSPLHFGNGTRLTVT.

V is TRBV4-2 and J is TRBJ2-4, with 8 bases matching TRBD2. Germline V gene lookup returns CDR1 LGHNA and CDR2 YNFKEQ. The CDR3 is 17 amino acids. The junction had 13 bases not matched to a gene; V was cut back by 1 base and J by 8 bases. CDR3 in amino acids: CASSQAGLSGGGDIQYF. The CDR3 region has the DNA TGTGCCAGCAGCCAAGCCGGGCTCAGCGGGGGTGGGGACATTCAGTACTTC.

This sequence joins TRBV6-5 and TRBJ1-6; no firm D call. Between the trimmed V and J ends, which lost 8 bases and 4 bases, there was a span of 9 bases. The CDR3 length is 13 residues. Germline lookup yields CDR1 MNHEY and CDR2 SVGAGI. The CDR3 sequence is CASSGGYNSPLHF. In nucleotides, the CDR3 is TGTGCCAGCTCAGGTGGATATAATTCACCCCTCCACTTT.

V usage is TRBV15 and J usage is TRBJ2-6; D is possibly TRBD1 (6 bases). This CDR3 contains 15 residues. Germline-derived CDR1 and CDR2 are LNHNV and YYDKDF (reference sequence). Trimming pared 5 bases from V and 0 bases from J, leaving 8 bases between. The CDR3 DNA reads TGTGCCACCAGCGCCAGGGGCTCTGGGGCCAACGTCCTGACTTTC. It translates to CATSARGSGANVLTF. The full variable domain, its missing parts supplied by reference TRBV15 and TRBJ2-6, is DAMVIQNPRYQVTQFGKPVTLSCSQTLNHNVMYWYQQKSSQAPKLLFHYYDKDFNNEADTPDNFQSRRPNTSFCFLDIRSPGLGDTAMYLCATSARGSGANVLTFGAGSRLTVL.

CDR3 in amino acids: CASTPGAGGNLRQETQYF. The CDR3 nucleotides are TGTGCCAGCACCCCCGGGGCAGGGGGGAACCTACGTCAAGAGACCCAGTACTTC. J is TRBJ2-5 and V is TRBV25-1, with TRBD1 as a possible D gene (7 bases). V was trimmed by 7 bases and J by 2 bases, leaving 26 bases between them. Per the germline V gene, CDR1 is MGHDK and CDR2 is SYGVNS. The CDR3 extends over 18 amino acids.

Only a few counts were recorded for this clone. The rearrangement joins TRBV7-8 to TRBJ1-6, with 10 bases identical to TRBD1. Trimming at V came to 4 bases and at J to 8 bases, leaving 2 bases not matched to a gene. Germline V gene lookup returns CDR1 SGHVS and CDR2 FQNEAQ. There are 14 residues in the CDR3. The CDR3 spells CASSSTGGDSPLHF. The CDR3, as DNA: TGTGCCAGCAGCTCGACAGGGGGCGATTCACCCCTCCACTTT.

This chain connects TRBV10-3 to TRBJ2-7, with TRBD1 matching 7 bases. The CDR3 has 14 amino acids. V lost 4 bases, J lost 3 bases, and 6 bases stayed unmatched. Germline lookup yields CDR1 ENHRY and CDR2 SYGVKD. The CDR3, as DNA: TGTGCCATCAGTGGGGGACAGACCGACTACGAGCAGTACTTC. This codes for CAISGGQTDYEQYF.

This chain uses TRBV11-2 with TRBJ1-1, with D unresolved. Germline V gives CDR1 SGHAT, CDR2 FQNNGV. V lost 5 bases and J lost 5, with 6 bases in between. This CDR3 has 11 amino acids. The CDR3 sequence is CASSVTTEAFF. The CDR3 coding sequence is TGTGCCAGCAGCGTAACAACTGAAGCTTTCTTT.

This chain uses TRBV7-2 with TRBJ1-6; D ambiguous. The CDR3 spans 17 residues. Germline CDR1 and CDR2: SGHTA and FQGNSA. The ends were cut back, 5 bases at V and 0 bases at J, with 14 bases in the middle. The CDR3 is CASSPARSSSYNSPLHF. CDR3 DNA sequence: TGTGCCAGCAGCCCCGCCCGGTCTAGCTCCTATAATTCACCCCTCCACTTT. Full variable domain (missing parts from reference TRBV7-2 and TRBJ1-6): GAGVSQSPSNKVTEKGKDVELRCDPISGHTALYWYRQSLGQGLEFLIYFQGNSAPDKSGLPSDRFSAERTGGSVSTLTIQRTQQEDSAVYLCASSPARSSSYNSPLHFGNGTRLTVT.

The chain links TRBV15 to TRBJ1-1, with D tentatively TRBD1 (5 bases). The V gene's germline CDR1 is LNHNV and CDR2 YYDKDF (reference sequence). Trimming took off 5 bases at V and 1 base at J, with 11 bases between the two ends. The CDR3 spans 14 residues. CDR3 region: CATSLDRKNTEAFF. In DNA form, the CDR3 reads TGTGCCACCAGCCTAGACAGAAAGAACACTGAAGCTTTCTTT. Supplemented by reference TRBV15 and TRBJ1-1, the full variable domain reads DAMVIQNPRYQVTQFGKPVTLSCSQTLNHNVMYWYQQKSSQAPKLLFHYYDKDFNNEADTPDNFQSRRPNTSFCFLDIRSPGLGDTAMYLCATSLDRKNTEAFFGQGTRLTVV.

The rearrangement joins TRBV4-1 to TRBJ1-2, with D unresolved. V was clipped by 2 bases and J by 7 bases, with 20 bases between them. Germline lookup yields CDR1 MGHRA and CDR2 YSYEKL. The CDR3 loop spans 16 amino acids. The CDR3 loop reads CASSQTGQTLGSGYTF. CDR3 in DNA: TGCGCCAGCAGCCAAACTGGGCAGACGCTTGGAAGTGGCTACACCTTC.

The CDR3 DNA sequence: TGTGCCAGCAGCTCCTGGACAGGGAAAGGTGGCTACACCTTC. It is translated as CASSSWTGKGGYTF. The chain employs TRBV5-8 and TRBJ1-2; 8 nucleotides agree with TRBD1. Germline V gene sequence: CDR1 SGHTS, CDR2 YDEGEE. With V trimmed by 3 bases and J by 7 bases, 8 bases remained unmatched. The CDR3 consists of 14 residues.

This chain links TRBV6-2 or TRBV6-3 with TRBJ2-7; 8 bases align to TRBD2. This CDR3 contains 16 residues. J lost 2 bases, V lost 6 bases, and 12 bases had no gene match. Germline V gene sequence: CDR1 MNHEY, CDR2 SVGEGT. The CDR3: CASSRAGGAGPYEQYF. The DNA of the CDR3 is TGTGCCAGCAGCAGGGCCGGGGGGGCCGGCCCCTACGAGCAGTACTTC.